The sequence of this T cell receptor (delta chain) was determined in a study of Vδ1+ human thymocytes (dated by TCRdb to the late 2010s). Broadly, across the study: As a data resource, the study described the mRNA-level TRG and TRD CDR3 repertoires of highly purified Vdelta1+ thymocytes obtained from young children. The multiplex-based CDR3 amplicon strategy had previously been validated against 5'RACE-based CDR3 amplicon generation methods. Paper-wide results and their limitations: Donors did not cluster by age or sex, so the analyses were not stratified by age or sex. The use of highly purified populations and single-cell validation was advised by the authors, since misinterpretation of bulk repertoire data could be caused by unexpected Vdelta2 sequences. Despite high sort purity, approximately 19% of thymic TRD sequences were Vdelta2 (and few Vdelta3), unlike peripheral blood Vdelta1+ controls. Many TRG clonotypes were found to be shared between donors (up to roughly 7x10^3), whereas TRD repertoires were found to be essentially private (max 116 shared). Thymic TRG and TRD repertoires appeared highly polyclonal with Gaussian CDR3 length distributions, unlike oligoclonal peripheral blood repertoires.

RNA was isolated using the RNeasy mini kit, and reverse transcription was performed with Superscript III. Multiplex PCR was used to generate CDR3 amplicons, with pooled V-gene forward primers and a constant-region reverse primer carrying Illumina adaptor overhangs. After gel purification, amplicons were indexed with Nextera index primers over roughly 8 extra PCR cycles and were then purified with AMPure XP beads. Sequencing of libraries was performed on an Illumina MiSeq using paired-end 250 bp reads, dual indexing and a roughly 20% PhiX spike-in. On the authors' methods: Reads were quality checked with FastQC, and TRG read pairs were merged with ea-utils fastq-join. IMGT/HighV-QUEST was used to annotate the sequences, only productive sequences with an unambiguous V-gene assignment were kept, and clonotypes were defined as sequences sharing an identical CDR3 sequence. For downstream analysis, VDJtools 1.1.1, tcR 2.2.3, Treemap and vegan Shannon diversity in R 3.4.4 were used. TCRdb called clones from the public reads with CATT, and repeated DNA sequences were later combined into one row. TCRdb's processing, not the authors', yielded these V and J calls. This sample gives 20,000 to 25,000 delta-chain clones in total; over 7% of them show up just once. The ten largest clonotypes hold less than 1% of the sample.

Trimming takes 0 bases off V and 9 bases off J; junction bases not matched to a gene: 15. CDR1 TSWWSYY and CDR2 QGS were looked up in the germline V gene. Its CDR3 holds 18 amino acids, cysteine through phenylalanine. Only the CDR3 DNA is retained, 54 bases long and in frame from the first base. Note on this clone: Its antigen is not yet known. Base qualities are not at hand, and no much larger clone is one base apart.

Thymic samples were depleted of alphabeta T cells, then CD3+ TCRVdelta1+ TCRVdelta2- thymocytes were FACS-sorted. A purity of roughly 98% to 99.6% was achieved for sorted Vdelta1+ thymocytes. The thymic specimens were obtained from several paediatric patients who were undergoing corrective cardiac surgery and ranged in age from roughly 5 days to 16 months. The thymic tissue was dispersed, and mononuclear cells were isolated using a Histopaque-1077 density gradient. For staining, the antibodies used were anti-TCRVdelta1 clone TS8.2, anti-TCRVdelta2 clone B6, anti-CD3 clone HIT3a and anti-TCRalphabeta clone IP26.

Specimen: Vdelta1+ gamma-delta thymocytes from the thymus. In light of the paper, this sample's cell subset or site label describes: FACS-sorted CD3+ TCRalphabeta- TCRVdelta1+ TCRVdelta2- thymocytes. Recombination connected TRDV1 to TRDJ1, and TRDD3 aligns with 11 junction nucleotides. The receptor comes from a child less than two years old who had congenital heart surgery. The CDR3 loop reads CALGELFLLGDNPGELIF. At the DNA level, the sequence is TGTGCTCTTGGGGAACTCTTCCTACTGGGGGATAATCCGGGGGAACTCATCTTT.